The rows below give T cell receptor beta chains drawn from one sample of a study of vaccination effects on CD4 cells after COVID-19. These receptors lack a known antigen. This table comes from immunoSEQ multiplex PCR, and its TCRdb copy is limited to in-frame clones, with some not included. The table has about 29,000 clones, under 85% seen once; the top ten hold 17%. The input for sequencing was CD4+ T cells from PBMCs cultured with HCoV-OC43 spike peptides, taken after COVID-19 vaccination. Receptors were obtained from a human donor who received a COVID-19 vaccine. Each CDR3 is given with its conserved first and last residue. Fields, in order: clone size, J gene, V gene, D gene, CDR3 protein, CDR3 DNA. D genes are given only for firm matches. For some rows the clone size is stated as once, few or many, or as a class when expanded; others skip it.

. | TRBJ1-2 | TRBV3-1/TRBV3-2 | TRBD1 | CASSQGQGAYGYTF | TGTGCCAGCAGCCAAGGACAGGGGGCCTATGGCTACACCTTC
. | TRBJ2-1 | TRBV7-8 | . | CASSLGYSTSSYNEQFF | TGTGCCAGCAGCTTAGGTTACAGCACTTCCTCCTACAATGAGCAGTTCTTC
. | TRBJ1-2 | TRBV7-9 | . | CAGGREANYGYTF | TGTGCCGGAGGACGGGAGGCTAACTATGGCTACACCTTC
. | TRBJ1-2 | TRBV5-1 | TRBD1 | CASSLDPGGASGYTF | TGCGCCAGCAGCTTGGATCCAGGGGGGGCGAGTGGCTACACCTTC
once | TRBJ2-3 | TRBV7-6 | TRBD2 | CASSPLTAGGLFTDTQYF | TGTGCCAGCAGCCCTCTCACTGCGGGGGGGCTTTTCACAGATACGCAGTATTTT
. | TRBJ1-2 | TRBV5-4 | . | CASSGMNGGRGYTF | TGTGCCAGCAGCGGAATGAACGGGGGCCGTGGCTACACCTTC
. | TRBJ2-5 | TRBV19 | TRBD2 | CASSIGLAGVKETQYF | TGTGCCAGTAGTATAGGACTAGCGGGAGTAAAAGAGACCCAGTACTTC
. | TRBJ2-1 | TRBV2 | . | CASSERWVAEQFF | TGTGCCAGCAGTGAAAGATGGGTGGCCGAGCAGTTCTTC
. | TRBJ2-5 | TRBV14 | . | CASSPFGGETQYF | TGTGCCAGCAGCCCCTTTGGGGGAGAGACCCAGTACTTC
few | TRBJ2-3 | TRBV25-1 | . | CASNSVARDTQYF | TGTGCCAGCAATTCGGTAGCGAGAGATACGCAGTATTTT
. | TRBJ1-4 | TRBV2 | . | CASSEFQSGEKLFF | TGTGCCAGCAGTGAGTTCCAGAGTGGGGAAAAACTGTTTTTT
few | TRBJ2-1 | TRBV24-1 | . | CATSDLPGRSGNEQFF | TGTGCCACCAGTGATTTGCCAGGCCGGTCAGGCAATGAGCAGTTCTTC
. | TRBJ1-2 | TRBV3-1/TRBV3-2 | . | CASSQDGNYGYTF | TGTGCCAGCAGCCAAGACGGGAACTATGGCTACACCTTC
. | TRBJ1-5 | TRBV21-1 | . | CASSKEGGSDRELFSNQPQHF | TGTGCCAGCAGCAAAGAGGGTGGGTCGGACAGGGAGCTCTTTAGCAATCAGCCCCAGCATTTT
. | TRBJ1-2 | TRBV6-5 | . | CASSYSSGTGRGYTF | TGTGCCAGCAGTTACTCGAGTGGGACGGGGCGCGGCTACACCTTC
. | TRBJ1-4 | TRBV18 | . | CASSPRGEKLFF | TGTGCCAGCTCACCCAGAGGGGAAAAACTGTTTTTT
. | TRBJ1-5 | TRBV7-9 | TRBD1 | CASSLGGQGRQPQHF | TGTGCCAGCAGCTTAGGAGGACAGGGGCGTCAGCCCCAGCATTTT
. | TRBJ1-1 | TRBV7-9 | . | CASSWDNTEAFF | TGTGCCAGCAGTTGGGACAACACTGAAGCTTTCTTT
once | TRBJ2-1 | TRBV6-4 | TRBD2 | CASSMGGRDFNEQFF | TGTGCCAGCAGTATGGGCGGGAGAGACTTCAATGAGCAGTTCTTC
few | TRBJ1-3 | TRBV5-4 | TRBD1 | CASSLAGGGGNTIYF | TGTGCCAGCAGCTTGGCAGGGGGTGGTGGAAACACCATATATTTT
few | TRBJ2-3 | TRBV7-9 | . | CASSLAWRLDTDTQYF | TGTGCCAGCAGCTTAGCGTGGAGACTTGATACAGATACGCAGTATTTT
. | TRBJ2-7 | TRBV11-2 | . | CASSPLGPPYEQYF | TGTGCCAGCAGCCCTTTGGGGCCCCCCTACGAGCAGTACTTC
. | TRBJ2-3 | TRBV2 | . | CASSEGRFSTDTQYF | TGTGCCAGCAGTGAGGGCAGGTTTAGCACAGATACGCAGTATTTT
. | TRBJ1-1 | TRBV6-5 | . | CASNRELNTEAFF | TGTGCCAGCAACCGGGAATTGAACACTGAAGCTTTCTTT
few | TRBJ2-1 | TRBV11-3 | . | CASSLAEGNEQFF | TGTGCCAGCAGCTTAGCAGAAGGCAATGAGCAGTTCTTC
. | TRBJ1-1 | TRBV6-5 | . | CASSESGGRVGEAFF | TGTGCCAGCAGCGAGTCTGGGGGGCGCGTGGGTGAAGCTTTCTTT
. | TRBJ1-1 | TRBV18 | TRBD1 | CASSPRDSRNTEAFF | TGTGCCAGCTCACCGCGGGACAGCAGAAACACTGAAGCTTTCTTT
. | TRBJ2-2 | TRBV5-1 | TRBD2 | CASSEGLGAGELFF | TGCGCCAGCAGCGAGGGACTAGGTGCCGGGGAGCTGTTTTTT
. | TRBJ2-1 | TRBV9 | TRBD2 | CASTRTSGNEQFF | TGTGCCAGCACCCGGACTAGCGGCAATGAGCAGTTCTTC
. | TRBJ2-5 | TRBV6-5 | . | CASSRVGYQETQYF | TGTGCCAGCAGTCGGGTAGGGTACCAAGAGACCCAGTACTTC
once | TRBJ2-3 | TRBV5-1 | . | CASRLALDTQYF | TGCGCCAGCAGATTGGCATTAGATACGCAGTATTTT
. | TRBJ2-1 | TRBV6-5 | TRBD2 | CASSLAGGRDEQFF | TGTGCCAGCAGTCTAGCGGGGGGGCGGGATGAGCAGTTCTTC
. | TRBJ2-7 | TRBV20-1 | TRBD1 | CSASRTGGYEQYF | TGCAGTGCTAGTAGGACAGGGGGCTACGAGCAGTACTTC
. | TRBJ2-7 | TRBV12-3/TRBV12-4 | . | CASSPRPRDEQYF | TGTGCCAGCAGCCCACGTCCCCGGGACGAGCAGTACTTC
. | TRBJ2-1 | TRBV29-1 | . | CSLSDLSYNEQFF | TGCAGCCTGTCGGACCTCTCCTACAATGAGCAGTTCTTC
. | TRBJ1-5 | TRBV19 | TRBD1 | CASRRRQGVDSNQPQHF | TGTGCCAGTAGGCGACGACAGGGGGTCGATAGCAATCAGCCCCAGCATTTT
once | TRBJ2-3 | TRBV7-2 | TRBD1 | CASSLARDRDTDTQYF | TGTGCCAGCAGCTTAGCCCGGGACAGGGACACAGATACGCAGTATTTT
. | TRBJ1-3 | TRBV5-1 | . | CASRAGTTSGNTIYF | TGCGCCAGCAGAGCCGGGACAACTTCTGGAAACACCATATATTTT
. | TRBJ2-7 | TRBV3-1/TRBV3-2 | . | CASSQTGSIVAHEQYF | TGTGCCAGCAGCCAAACCGGGAGCATAGTGGCCCACGAGCAGTACTTC
. | TRBJ2-3 | TRBV19 | TRBD2 | CASSIEGPSGGAYMADTQYF | TGTGCCAGTAGTATAGAGGGCCCCAGCGGGGGGGCCTATATGGCAGATACGCAGTATTTT
once | TRBJ1-6 | TRBV6-5 | TRBD1 | CASSSSGTANSPLHF | TGTGCCAGCAGTTCATCCGGGACAGCAAATTCACCCCTCCACTTT
once | TRBJ2-7 | TRBV5-5 | . | CASSPNYEQYF | TGTGCCAGCAGCCCCAATTACGAGCAGTACTTC
few | TRBJ1-6 | TRBV5-1 | TRBD1 | CASSSPGQLNSPLHF | TGCGCCAGCAGCTCTCCGGGACAGCTAAATTCACCCCTCCACTTT
. | TRBJ2-1 | TRBV19 | . | CASSTTHLSSYNEQFF | TGTGCCAGTAGTACGACCCACCTTTCATCCTACAATGAGCAGTTCTTC